The 28 T cell receptor beta chains in this list originate from one sample, sequenced in a study of blood T cell repertoires in COVID-19. Data came from immunoSEQ multiplex PCR; TCRdb stores just in-frame clones and leaves some out. The top ten clones hold 0.75% to 0.95% of a sample with 130,000 to 150,000 clones, 87% of them seen once. The source material was peripheral blood. The source is a woman in her forties or fifties with acute or convalescent COVID-19.

This clone was detected once. This chain uses TRBV7-3 with TRBJ1-1; 7 positions agree with TRBD1. The ends lost 2 bases at V and 5 bases at J; junction bases unmatched: 5. Germline V gene data show CDR1 as SGHTA and CDR2 as FQGTGA. The CDR3 loop spans 14 amino acids. CDR3 residues: CASSLQGDRTEAFF. In DNA, the CDR3 is TGTGCCAGCAGCTTACAGGGGGATCGGACTGAAGCTTTCTTT.

The chain links TRBV6-9 to TRBJ1-1; tentatively, D is TRBD1 (5 bases). Germline V gene lookup returns CDR1 MNHGY and CDR2 SVAAGI. Between the trimmed V and J ends, which lost 4 bases and 0 bases, there was a span of 12 bases. The CDR3 runs to 15 residues. In nucleotides, the CDR3 is TGTGCCAGCAGTTCACGACAGTCTTTGAACACTGAAGCTTTCTTT. Its protein product is CASSSRQSLNTEAFF.

This sequence joins TRBV30 and TRBJ2-1; maybe TRBD2 (5 bases). The ends were cut back, 3 bases at V and 4 bases at J, with 16 bases in the middle. CDR3 length equals 15 residues. Per germline, CDR1 GTSNPN and CDR2 SVGIG (reference sequence). The CDR3 region has the DNA TGTGCCTGGAGCGTCTCCAGCGGAGCTTACAATGAGCAGTTCTTC. Encoded protein: CAWSVSSGAYNEQFF.

CDR3 sequence: CASSLLGGPTYEQYF. CDR3 coding DNA: TGTGCCAGCAGCTTATTAGGCGGGCCGACCTACGAGCAGTACTTC. The rearrangement links TRBV11-3 to TRBJ2-7; possible D gene TRBD2, 5 bases. V was trimmed by 2 bases and J by 2 bases, leaving 13 bases between them. This CDR3 has 15 residues. Germline V lookup: CDR1 SGHNT, CDR2 YENEEA.

This clone was detected only a few times. The J gene is TRBJ1-2, the V gene TRBV18, with D possibly matching TRBD1 (5 bases). This CDR3 is 12 amino acids long. Germline-derived CDR1 and CDR2 are KGHSH and LQKENI. Trimming took 3 bases from V and 7 from J, leaving 9 bases between them. CDR3 bases: TGTGCCAGCTCACCGAGCGGGGCTGGCTACACCTTC. Amino acids: CASSPSGAGYTF.

This sequence joins TRBV6-4 and TRBJ1-2; 8 bases line up with TRBD1. The germline CDR1 and CDR2 sequences are MRHNA and SNTAGT. The junction had 9 bases not matched to a gene; V was cut back by 7 bases and J by 5 bases. This CDR3 comprises 14 residues. The CDR3: CASTLDRGGYGYTF. The DNA for the CDR3 is TGTGCCAGCACACTCGACAGGGGTGGTTATGGCTACACCTTC.

The chain is built from TRBV27 and TRBJ2-7; 9 bases agree with TRBD2. V gave up 8 bases and J gave up 3 bases; unmatched junction bases: 8. CDR1 and CDR2 (germline): MNHEY, SMNVEV (reference sequence). This CDR3 comprises 14 residues. The chain's CDR3 is CASAGTSLDYEQYF. CDR3 nucleotides: TGTGCCAGCGCCGGGACTAGCCTTGACTACGAGCAGTACTTC.

This clone appeared a single time. The chain combines TRBV7-9 with TRBJ2-1, with D possibly matching TRBD2 (5 bases). Germline V gene sequence: CDR1 SEHNR, CDR2 FQNEAQ (reference sequence). The length of the CDR3 is 13 residues. V dropped 3 bases and J dropped 7 bases, with 10 bases sitting between them. The CDR3 nucleotides are TGTGCCAGCAGCTTGGACTCCCTTAATGAGCAGTTCTTC. Amino acid sequence: CASSLDSLNEQFF. Using reference TRBV7-9 and TRBJ2-1 for the parts outside the CDR3, the full variable domain is DTGVSQNPRHKITKRGQNVTFRCDPISEHNRLYWYRQTLGQGPEFLTYFQNEAQLEKSRLLSDRFSAERPKGSFSTLEIQRTEQGDSAMYLCASSLDSLNEQFFGPGTRLTVL.

V is TRBV6-1 and J is TRBJ1-4; D possibly corresponds to TRBD1 (5 bases). The ends were cut back, 0 bases at V and 7 bases at J, with 15 bases in the middle. Looked up from germline, CDR1 is MNHNS and CDR2 is SASEGT. This CDR3 is built from 16 residues. The CDR3 protein is CASSEAKGQGSEKLFF. CDR3 sequence (DNA): TGTGCCAGCAGTGAAGCGAAGGGGCAGGGCAGTGAAAAACTGTTTTTT.

This rearrangement joins TRBV2 to TRBJ1-2, with D possibly being TRBD1 (5 bases). The V end lost 2 bases, the J end lost 2 bases, and 9 bases lay between the germline ends. This CDR3 region has 14 residues. CDR1 is SNHLY and CDR2 is FYNNEI in the germline V gene. The CDR3 DNA sequence: TGTGCCAGCAGTGAACAGGGTTCAAACTATGGCTACACCTTC. Encoded protein: CASSEQGSNYGYTF.

This clone was observed a handful of times. The chain has TRBV6-5 and TRBJ1-2; 7 bases align to TRBD1. V trimming: 6 bases; J trimming: 8 bases; junction bases outside the gene matches: 12. From germline, CDR1 is MNHEY and CDR2 SVGAGI. This CDR3 contains 14 residues. The CDR3 is CASRQEEGARGYTF. The CDR3 DNA reads TGTGCCAGCAGACAAGAAGAGGGGGCTCGAGGCTACACCTTC.

The V call is TRBV14, the J call TRBJ1-2; no definite D call. Trimming took 1 base from V and 4 from J, leaving 7 bases between them. The CDR3 is made up of 13 amino acids. Germline V gene data show CDR1 as SGHDN and CDR2 as FVKESK. CDR3 coding DNA: TGTGCCAGCAGCCAAGGCCAGATCTATGGCTACACCTTC. It translates to CASSQGQIYGYTF.

A few counts support this clone. The rearrangement uses TRBV7-9 and TRBJ2-2, with 10 bases matching TRBD1. This CDR3 has 12 amino acids. Trimming removed 10 bases from V and 7 bases from J; junction bases left unmatched: 3. Germline CDR1 reads SEHNR; CDR2 reads FQNEAQ (reference sequence). CDR3 region: CATGQGSGELFF. CDR3 coding DNA: TGTGCCACGGGACAGGGGAGCGGGGAGCTGTTTTTT. Looking up the rest from reference TRBV7-9 and TRBJ2-2 gives the full variable domain: DTGVSQNPRHKITKRGQNVTFRCDPISEHNRLYWYRQTLGQGPEFLTYFQNEAQLEKSRLLSDRFSAERPKGSFSTLEIQRTEQGDSAMYLCATGQGSGELFFGEGSRLTVL.

The J gene is TRBJ2-7, the V gene TRBV3-1 (or the pseudogene TRBV3-2), with 7 bases lining up with TRBD1. This CDR3 spans 13 amino acids. J lost 2 bases, V lost 5 bases, and 3 bases had no gene match. The V gene's germline CDR1 is LGHDT and CDR2 YNNKEL (reference sequence). The CDR3 DNA reads as TGTGCCAGCAGCGGGGACAGCACCTACGAGCAGTACTTC. It yields the protein CASSGDSTYEQYF.

Note on this clone: The germline gene is not matched at one end of the junction; a read error may be the cause. The chain uses TRBV12-3 or TRBV12-4 and TRBJ1-2; the match to TRBD1 covers 9 bases. The length of the CDR3 is 13 residues. CDR3 DNA: TGTGCCAGCAGCTTAGGGACAGGGAATGGCTACACCTTC. Translating gives CASSLGTGNGYTF.

J is TRBJ1-1 and V is TRBV15; 10 bases fit TRBD1. Germline CDR1 LNHNV, CDR2 YYDKDF (reference sequence). CDR3 length: 15 residues. Trimming removed 4 bases from V and 3 bases from J; junction bases left unmatched: 5. The CDR3 spells CATSTPGTGDTEAFF. The CDR3 DNA follows: TGTGCCACCAGCACCCCCGGGACAGGGGACACTGAAGCTTTCTTT.

This clone was found a few times. J is TRBJ2-3 and V is TRBV9, with 9 bases that match TRBD2. V shed 4 bases and J 1 base; nucleotides not matched to a gene: 4. Germline V gives CDR1 SGDLS, CDR2 YYNGEE. CDR3 length: 15 amino acids. This CDR3 is CASSTLAGGTDTQYF. CDR3 nucleotide sequence: TGTGCCAGCAGCACATTAGCGGGGGGCACAGATACGCAGTATTTT.

The V call is TRBV7-9, the J call TRBJ1-2; D is undetermined. Germline assignment: CDR1 SEHNR and CDR2 FQNEAQ (reference sequence). V was pared by 5 bases and J by 1 base, with 14 bases between. The CDR3 totals 15 residues. The chain's CDR3 is CASSPRQSFNYGYTF. CDR3 in DNA: TGTGCCAGCAGCCCCCGTCAAAGCTTTAACTATGGCTACACCTTC.

The genes are TRBV19 and TRBJ1-2; D is perhaps TRBD1 (5 bases). The germline V gene encodes CDR1 LNHDA and CDR2 SQIVND (reference sequence). Trimming cost V 2 bases and J 0 bases, with 7 bases left between them. The CDR3 spans 14 residues. As DNA, the CDR3 is TGTGCCAGTAGTATAAGGGGATCTAACTATGGCTACACCTTC. Protein sequence: CASSIRGSNYGYTF. Based on the CDR3 plus reference TRBV19 and TRBJ1-2, the full variable domain is DGGITQSPKYLFRKEGQNVTLSCEQNLNHDAMYWYRQDPGQGLRLIYYSQIVNDFQKGDIAEGYSVSREKKESFPLTVTSAQKNPTAFYLCASSIRGSNYGYTFGSGTRLTVV.

V gene TRBV6-4 combines with J gene TRBJ2-3, with 8 bases fitting TRBD2. V lost 0 bases to trimming and J lost 0 bases; unmatched junction nucleotides: 2. Germline V gene sequence: CDR1 MRHNA, CDR2 SNTAGT. The CDR3 sequence is 16 residues long. The CDR3 bases are TGTGCCAGCAGTGACTCTGCGGGGGGCAGCACAGATACGCAGTATTTT. Residues: CASSDSAGGSTDTQYF.

This clone was detected only once. The V gene is TRBV5-4, the J gene TRBJ1-1; D is uncertain. This CDR3 spans 13 amino acids. The germline V and J ends were trimmed by 2 bases and 1 base, with 6 bases remaining between them. Germline V gives CDR1 SGHNT, CDR2 YYREEE (reference sequence). CDR3 amino acids: CASSLSRNTEAFF. For the CDR3, the DNA is TGTGCCAGCAGCTTAAGCCGGAACACTGAAGCTTTCTTT.

The chain is built from TRBV27 and TRBJ1-5, with unresolved D. This CDR3 is built from 13 residues. Germline V gene data show CDR1 as MNHEY and CDR2 as SMNVEV (reference sequence). Trimming left V 4 bases short and J 0 bases short, with 4 bases between. This CDR3 is CASSYSSNQPQHF. The CDR3 DNA follows: TGTGCCAGCAGTTACAGTAGCAATCAGCCCCAGCATTTT.

This clone was detected once. This chain connects TRBV19 to TRBJ1-1; 10 bases fit TRBD1. With V trimmed by 6 bases and J by 1 base, 2 bases remained unmatched. The CDR3 contains 14 residues. Germline assignment: CDR1 LNHDA and CDR2 SQIVND (reference sequence). The CDR3 region is CASRTGGPNTEAFF. CDR3 DNA: TGTGCCAGTAGGACAGGGGGCCCGAACACTGAAGCTTTCTTT. The entire variable domain, with the rest obtained from reference TRBV19 and TRBJ1-1, is as follows: DGGITQSPKYLFRKEGQNVTLSCEQNLNHDAMYWYRQDPGQGLRLIYYSQIVNDFQKGDIAEGYSVSREKKESFPLTVTSAQKNPTAFYLCASRTGGPNTEAFFGQGTRLTVV.

The chain is built from TRBV5-6 and TRBJ2-3; 9 bases line up with TRBD1. From germline, CDR1 is SGHDT and CDR2 YYEEEE. Losses at the gene ends were 4 bases for V and 6 bases for J; bases not matched to a gene: 3. The CDR3 covers 13 residues. The CDR3 nucleotides are TGTGCCAGCAGCGGGACAGGGACGGATACGCAGTATTTT. Amino acids: CASSGTGTDTQYF.

V usage is TRBV6-5 and J usage is TRBJ1-2, with 7 bases fitting TRBD1. The CDR3 runs 14 residues. Germline lookup yields CDR1 MNHEY and CDR2 SVGAGI. Trimming cost V 8 bases and J 4 bases; bases outside gene matches: 10. CDR3 in DNA: TGTGCCAGCGGAATAAGGGGGCAGAGCTATGGCTACACCTTC. Residues: CASGIRGQSYGYTF.

The chain is built from TRBV27 and TRBJ1-5, with TRBD1 identical over 7 bases. Germline CDR1 and CDR2: MNHEY and SMNVEV (reference sequence). V gave up 5 bases and J gave up 6 bases; unmatched junction bases: 13. The CDR3 extends over 16 amino acids. CDR3 nucleotides: TGTGCCAGCAGTCCCCAGACAGGGACCTTTGGTCAGCCCCAGCATTTT. Protein product: CASSPQTGTFGQPQHF.

The chain combines TRBV6-6 with TRBJ2-1, with 11 bases that match TRBD2. After removal of 7 bases from V and 9 bases from J, the junction contained 14 bases not matched to a gene. The CDR3 runs 16 residues. The germline V gene has CDR1 MNHNY and CDR2 SVGAGI (reference sequence). Here the CDR3 reads CASTFRIAGGLSEQFF. The CDR3 coding sequence is TGTGCCAGCACCTTCCGAATAGCGGGGGGGCTATCTGAGCAGTTCTTC.

This clone has more than one count but fewer than ten. The V call is TRBV11-2, the J call TRBJ1-1; tentative D call: TRBD1 (5 bases). In germline, CDR1 is SGHAT, CDR2 FQNNGV. The CDR3 runs 13 residues. With 6 bases removed from V and 6 bases from J, the gap between germline ends came to 14 bases. CDR3 amino acids: CASRNRGEAEAFF. The CDR3 bases are TGTGCCAGCAGAAACCGGGGGGAGGCTGAAGCTTTCTTT.